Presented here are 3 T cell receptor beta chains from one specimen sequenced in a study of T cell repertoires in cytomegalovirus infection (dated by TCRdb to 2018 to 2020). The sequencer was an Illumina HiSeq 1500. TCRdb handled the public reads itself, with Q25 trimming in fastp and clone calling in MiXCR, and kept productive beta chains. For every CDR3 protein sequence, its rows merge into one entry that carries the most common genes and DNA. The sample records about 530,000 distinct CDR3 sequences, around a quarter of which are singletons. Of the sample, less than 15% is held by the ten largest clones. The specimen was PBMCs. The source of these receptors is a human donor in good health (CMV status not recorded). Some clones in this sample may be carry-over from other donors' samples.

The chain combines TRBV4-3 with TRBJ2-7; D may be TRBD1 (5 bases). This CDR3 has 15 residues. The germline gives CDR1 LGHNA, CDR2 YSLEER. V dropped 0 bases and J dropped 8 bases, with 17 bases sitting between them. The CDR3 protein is CASSQDLQGTLQQYF. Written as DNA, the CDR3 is TGCGCCAGCAGCCAAGATCTTCAGGGTACCTTACAGCAGTACTTC.

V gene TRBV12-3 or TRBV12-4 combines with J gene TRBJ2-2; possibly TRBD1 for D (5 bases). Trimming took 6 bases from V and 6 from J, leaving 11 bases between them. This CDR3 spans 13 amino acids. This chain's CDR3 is CASSRQSPGELFF. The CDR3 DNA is TGTGCCAGCAGCCGACAGTCCCCCGGGGAGCTGTTTTTT.

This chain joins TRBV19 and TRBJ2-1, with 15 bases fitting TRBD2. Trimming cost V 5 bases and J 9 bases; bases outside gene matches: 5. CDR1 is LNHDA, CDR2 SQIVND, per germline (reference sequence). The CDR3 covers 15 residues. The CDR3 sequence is CASSFWTSGRGEQFF. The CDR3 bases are TGTGCCAGTAGTTTCTGGACTAGCGGGAGGGGTGAGCAGTTCTTC.